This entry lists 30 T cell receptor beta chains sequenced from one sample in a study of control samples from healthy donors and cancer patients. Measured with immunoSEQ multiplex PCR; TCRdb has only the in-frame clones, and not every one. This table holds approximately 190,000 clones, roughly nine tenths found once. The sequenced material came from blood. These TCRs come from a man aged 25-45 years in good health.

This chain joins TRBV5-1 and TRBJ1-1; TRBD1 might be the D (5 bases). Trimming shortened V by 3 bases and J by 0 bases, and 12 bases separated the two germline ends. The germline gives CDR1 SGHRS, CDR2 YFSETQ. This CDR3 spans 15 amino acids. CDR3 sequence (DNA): TGCGCCAGCAGCTCCGGTGGGGGGATGAACACTGAAGCTTTCTTT. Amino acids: CASSSGGGMNTEAFF. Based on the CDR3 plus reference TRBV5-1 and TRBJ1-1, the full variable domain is KAGVTQTPRYLIKTRGQQVTLSCSPISGHRSVSWYQQTPGQGLQFLFEYFSETQRNKGNFPGRFSGRQFSNSRSEMNVSTLELGDSALYLCASSSGGGMNTEAFFGQGTRLTVV.

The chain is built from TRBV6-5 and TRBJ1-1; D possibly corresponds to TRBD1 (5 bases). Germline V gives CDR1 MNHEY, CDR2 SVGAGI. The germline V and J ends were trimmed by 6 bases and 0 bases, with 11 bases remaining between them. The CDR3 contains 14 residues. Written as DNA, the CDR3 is TGTGCCAGCAGGGACATAAATATGAACACTGAAGCTTTCTTT. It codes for CASRDINMNTEAFF.

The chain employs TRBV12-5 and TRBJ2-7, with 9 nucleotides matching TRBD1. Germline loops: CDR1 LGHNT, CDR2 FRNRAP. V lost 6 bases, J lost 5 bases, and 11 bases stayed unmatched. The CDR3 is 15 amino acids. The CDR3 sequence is CASGRRDRVWNEQYF. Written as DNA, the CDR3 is TGTGCTAGTGGACGTCGGGACAGGGTGTGGAACGAGCAGTACTTC.

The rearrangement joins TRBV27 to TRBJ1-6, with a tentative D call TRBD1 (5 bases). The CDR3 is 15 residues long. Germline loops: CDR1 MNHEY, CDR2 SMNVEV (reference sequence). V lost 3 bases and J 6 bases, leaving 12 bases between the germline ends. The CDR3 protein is CASSFTGTVNSPLHF. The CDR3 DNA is TGTGCCAGCAGTTTTACCGGGACGGTTAATTCACCCCTCCACTTT.

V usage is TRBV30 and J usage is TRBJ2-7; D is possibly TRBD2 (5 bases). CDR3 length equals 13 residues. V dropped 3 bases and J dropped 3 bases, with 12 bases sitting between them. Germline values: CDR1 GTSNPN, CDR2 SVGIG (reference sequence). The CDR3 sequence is CAWRNRAVYEQYF. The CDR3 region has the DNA TGTGCCTGGAGAAACAGAGCGGTCTACGAGCAGTACTTC.

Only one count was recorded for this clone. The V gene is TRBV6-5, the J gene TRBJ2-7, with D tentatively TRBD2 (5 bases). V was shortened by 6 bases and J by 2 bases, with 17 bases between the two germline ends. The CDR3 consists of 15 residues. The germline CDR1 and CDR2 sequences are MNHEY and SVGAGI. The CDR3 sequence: CASSPEGFLTYEQYF. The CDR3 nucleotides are TGTGCCAGCAGCCCCGAGGGCTTTCTCACCTACGAGCAGTACTTC.

The CDR3 region has the DNA TGTGCCAGCGGACAGGGCCCCAGGCCCCAGCATTTT. It encodes CASGQGPRPQHF. The rearrangement uses TRBV2 and TRBJ1-5; 8 positions match TRBD1. CDR3 length equals 12 residues. Germline V gene lookup returns CDR1 SNHLY and CDR2 FYNNEI. V lost 8 bases and J lost 9; bases outside the gene matches: 6.

CDR3 residues: CASSTALNTGELFF. The CDR3 DNA sequence: TGTGCCAGCAGCACGGCCCTGAACACCGGGGAGCTGTTTTTT. V gene TRBV9 combines with J gene TRBJ2-2, with D uncertain. Germline CDR1 reads SGDLS; CDR2 reads YYNGEE. This CDR3 has 14 residues. V lost 4 bases, J lost 1 base, and 8 bases lay in between.

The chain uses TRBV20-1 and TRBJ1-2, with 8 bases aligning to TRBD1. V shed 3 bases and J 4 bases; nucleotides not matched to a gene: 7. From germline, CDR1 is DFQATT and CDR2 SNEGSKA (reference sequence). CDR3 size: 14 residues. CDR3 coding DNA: TGCAGTGCTAGTTCCAGGGGGCAGGGCTATGGCTACACCTTC. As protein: CSASSRGQGYGYTF.

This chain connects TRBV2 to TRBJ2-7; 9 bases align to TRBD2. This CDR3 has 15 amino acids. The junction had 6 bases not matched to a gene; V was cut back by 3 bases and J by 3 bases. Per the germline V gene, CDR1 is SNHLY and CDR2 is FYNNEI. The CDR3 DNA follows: TGTGCCAGCAGTGATGGGCTAGCGGGGATCTACGAGCAGTACTTC. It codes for CASSDGLAGIYEQYF. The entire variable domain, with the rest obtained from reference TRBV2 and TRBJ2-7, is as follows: EPEVTQTPSHQVTQMGQEVILRCVPISNHLYFYWYRQILGQKVEFLVSFYNNEISEKSEIFDDQFSVERPDGSNFTLKIRSTKLEDSAMYFCASSDGLAGIYEQYFGPGTRLTVT.

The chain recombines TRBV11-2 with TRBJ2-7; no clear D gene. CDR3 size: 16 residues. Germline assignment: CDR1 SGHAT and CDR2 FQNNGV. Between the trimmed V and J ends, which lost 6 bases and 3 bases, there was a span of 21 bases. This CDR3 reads CASRPPADRLFYEQYF. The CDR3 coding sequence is TGTGCCAGCAGGCCCCCCGCGGACCGGTTATTCTACGAGCAGTACTTC.

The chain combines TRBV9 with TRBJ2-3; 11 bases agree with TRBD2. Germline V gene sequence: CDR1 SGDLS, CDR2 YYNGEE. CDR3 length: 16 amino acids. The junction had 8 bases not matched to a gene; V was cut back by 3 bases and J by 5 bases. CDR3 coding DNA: TGTGCCAGCAGCGGAATAGCGGGGGGGCCCGTAGATACGCAGTATTTT. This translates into CASSGIAGGPVDTQYF.

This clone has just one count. As DNA, the CDR3 is TGTGCCAGTGCCTCAAAGCAGGTAGTGGGTAATTCACCCCTCCACTTT. Encoded protein: CASASKQVVGNSPLHF. This chain connects TRBV19 to TRBJ1-6; no reliable D call. V shed 8 bases and J shed 6 bases, with 20 bases lying between them. The germline CDR1 and CDR2 sequences are LNHDA and SQIVND (reference sequence). This CDR3 has 16 amino acids. Variable domain in full (rest from reference TRBV19 and TRBJ1-6): DGGITQSPKYLFRKEGQNVTLSCEQNLNHDAMYWYRQDPGQGLRLIYYSQIVNDFQKGDIAEGYSVSREKKESFPLTVTSAQKNPTAFYLCASASKQVVGNSPLHFGNGTRLTVT.

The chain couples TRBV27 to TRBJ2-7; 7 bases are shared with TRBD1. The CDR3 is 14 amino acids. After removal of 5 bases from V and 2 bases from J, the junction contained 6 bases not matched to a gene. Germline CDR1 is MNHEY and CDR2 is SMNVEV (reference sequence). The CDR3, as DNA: TGTGCCAGCAGTCTCGGACAGGACACCTACGAGCAGTACTTC. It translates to CASSLGQDTYEQYF.

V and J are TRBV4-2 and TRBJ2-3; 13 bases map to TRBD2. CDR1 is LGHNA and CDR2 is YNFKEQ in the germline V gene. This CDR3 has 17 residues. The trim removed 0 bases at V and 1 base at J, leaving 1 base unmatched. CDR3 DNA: TGTGCCAGCAGCCAAGACGGGACTAGCGGGGGCACAGATACGCAGTATTTT. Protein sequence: CASSQDGTSGGTDTQYF.

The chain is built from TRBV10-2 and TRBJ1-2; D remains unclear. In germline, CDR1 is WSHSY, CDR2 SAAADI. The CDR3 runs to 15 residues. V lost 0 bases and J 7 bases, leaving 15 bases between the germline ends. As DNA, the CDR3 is TGCGCCAGCAGTGAGTCGAGGCAGCCTGCGGGTGGCTACACCTTC. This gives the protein CASSESRQPAGGYTF.

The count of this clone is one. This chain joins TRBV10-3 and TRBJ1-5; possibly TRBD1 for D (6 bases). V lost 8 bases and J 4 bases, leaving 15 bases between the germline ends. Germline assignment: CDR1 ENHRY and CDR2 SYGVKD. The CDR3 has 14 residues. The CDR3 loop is CAISEAGVNQPQHF. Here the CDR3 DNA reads TGTGCCATCTCCGAGGCAGGGGTTAATCAGCCCCAGCATTTT.

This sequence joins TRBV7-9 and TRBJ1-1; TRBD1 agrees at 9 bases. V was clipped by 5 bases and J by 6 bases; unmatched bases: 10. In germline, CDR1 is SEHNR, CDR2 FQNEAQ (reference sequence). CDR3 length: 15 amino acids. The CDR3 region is CASSLRQGGAAEAFF. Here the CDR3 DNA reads TGTGCCAGCAGCCTACGACAGGGGGGGGCGGCTGAAGCTTTCTTT.

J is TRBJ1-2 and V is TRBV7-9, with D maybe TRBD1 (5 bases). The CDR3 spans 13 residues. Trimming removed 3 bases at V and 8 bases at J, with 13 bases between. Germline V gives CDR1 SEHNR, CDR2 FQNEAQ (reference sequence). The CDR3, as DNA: TGTGCCAGCAGCTTGAAGGGGACGGACGGCTACACCTTC. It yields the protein CASSLKGTDGYTF.

In DNA form, the CDR3 reads TGCGCCAGCAGCCAAGGGGCCTCCTACGAGCAGTACTTC. It yields the protein CASSQGASYEQYF. The chain couples TRBV4-1 to TRBJ2-7; no firm D call. This CDR3 spans 13 amino acids. Germline CDR1 and CDR2: MGHRA and YSYEKL. V was trimmed by 1 base and J by 0 bases, leaving 4 bases between them.

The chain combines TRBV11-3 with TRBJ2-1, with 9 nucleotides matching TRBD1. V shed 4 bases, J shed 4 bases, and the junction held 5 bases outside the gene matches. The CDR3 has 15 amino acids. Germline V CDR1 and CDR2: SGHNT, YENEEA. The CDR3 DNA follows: TGTGCCAGCAGCTCCCGGACAGGGGAATACAATGAGCAGTTCTTC. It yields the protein CASSSRTGEYNEQFF.

The CDR3 region is CASSFTGQGRQPQHF. In DNA, the CDR3 is TGTGCCAGCAGTTTCACTGGACAGGGTAGACAGCCCCAGCATTTT. V usage is TRBV2 and J usage is TRBJ1-5, with 8 positions matching TRBD1. The length of the CDR3 is 15 residues. Germline lookup yields CDR1 SNHLY and CDR2 FYNNEI. V lost 5 bases, J lost 7 bases, and 10 bases stayed unmatched.

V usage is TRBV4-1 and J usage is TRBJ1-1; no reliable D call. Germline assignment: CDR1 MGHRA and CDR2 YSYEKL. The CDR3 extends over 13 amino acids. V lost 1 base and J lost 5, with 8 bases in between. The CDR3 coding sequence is TGCGCCAGCAGCCAAGGACCGGGAACTGAAGCTTTCTTT. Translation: CASSQGPGTEAFF.

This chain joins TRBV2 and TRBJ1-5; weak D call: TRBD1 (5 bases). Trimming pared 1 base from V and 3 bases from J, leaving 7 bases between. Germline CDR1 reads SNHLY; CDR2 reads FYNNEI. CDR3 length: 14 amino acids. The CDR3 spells CASSEGDSNQPQHF. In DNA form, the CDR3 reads TGTGCCAGCAGTGAAGGGGACTCCAATCAGCCCCAGCATTTT.

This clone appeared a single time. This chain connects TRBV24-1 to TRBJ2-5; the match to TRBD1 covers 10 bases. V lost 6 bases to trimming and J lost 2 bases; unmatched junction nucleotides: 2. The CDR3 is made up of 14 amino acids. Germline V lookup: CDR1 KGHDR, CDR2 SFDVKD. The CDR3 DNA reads TGTGCCACCAGTCGGGACAGGGGTCAAGAGACCCAGTACTTC. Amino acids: CATSRDRGQETQYF.

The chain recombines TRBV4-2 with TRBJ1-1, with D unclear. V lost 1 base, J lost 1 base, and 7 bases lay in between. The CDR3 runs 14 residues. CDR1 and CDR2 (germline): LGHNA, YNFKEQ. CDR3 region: CASSQGAENTEAFF. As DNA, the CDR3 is TGTGCCAGCAGCCAAGGCGCAGAGAACACTGAAGCTTTCTTT.

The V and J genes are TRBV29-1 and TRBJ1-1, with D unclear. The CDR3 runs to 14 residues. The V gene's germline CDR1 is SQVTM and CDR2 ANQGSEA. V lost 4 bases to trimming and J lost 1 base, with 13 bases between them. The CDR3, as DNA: TGCAGCGTTGCCCGGGGAGGGCCGAACACTGAAGCTTTCTTT. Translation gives CSVARGGPNTEAFF.

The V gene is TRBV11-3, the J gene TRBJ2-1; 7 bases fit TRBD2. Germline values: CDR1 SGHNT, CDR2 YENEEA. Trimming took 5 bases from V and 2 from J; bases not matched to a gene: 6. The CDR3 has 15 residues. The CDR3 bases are TGTGCCAGCAGCCCTGGACTAGTCCCCTACAATGAGCAGTTCTTC. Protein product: CASSPGLVPYNEQFF.

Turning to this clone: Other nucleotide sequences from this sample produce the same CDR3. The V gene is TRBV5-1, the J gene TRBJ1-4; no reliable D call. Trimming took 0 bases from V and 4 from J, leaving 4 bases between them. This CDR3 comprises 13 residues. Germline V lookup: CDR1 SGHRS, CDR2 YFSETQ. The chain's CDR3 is CASSLDSNEKLFF. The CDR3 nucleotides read TGCGCCAGCAGCTTGGACAGTAATGAAAAACTGTTTTTT.

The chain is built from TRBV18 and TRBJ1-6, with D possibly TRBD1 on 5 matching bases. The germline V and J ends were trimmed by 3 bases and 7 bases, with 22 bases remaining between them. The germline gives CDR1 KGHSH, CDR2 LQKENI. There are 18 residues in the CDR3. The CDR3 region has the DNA TGTGCCAGCTCACCCTCGTTGGTACAGGATCGGGCAAATTCACCCCTCCACTTT. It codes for CASSPSLVQDRANSPLHF.